This T cell receptor beta chain was sequenced for a study of OX40 agonist ivuxolimab in advanced cancers. The overall study: Aged roughly 20 to 85 with a mean of 60 years, they were about 80% male.

Germline V gene lookup returns CDR1 SNHLY and CDR2 FYNNEI. The CDR3 is 15 residues long. V was clipped by 5 bases and J by 4 bases, with 17 bases between them. Overall study findings and caveats: Undetermined was the antigen specificity of the expanded peripheral T cells.

Clones were sequenced by immunoSEQ multiplex PCR, and TCRdb holds only the in-frame ones, with some missing. The sample has 70,000 to 95,000 clones, 94% seen once. To note about this clone: Its antigen is currently unknown.

This receptor was taken from an adult with an advanced solid tumor such as melanoma, head and neck, liver or kidney cancer. The chain carries TRBV2 and TRBJ1-1; D gene unclear. The input for sequencing was CD4+ or CD8+ T cells sorted from blood, taken in a trial of the OX40 agonist ivuxolimab. The CDR3, as DNA: TGTGCCAGCAGTCCCCGGTCCTCTCTAGCCACTGAAGCTTTCTTT. This encodes CASSPRSSLATEAFF.